Below, 15 T cell receptor beta chains from the same sample are listed, as sequenced in a study of blood T cell repertoires in COVID-19. Method: immunoSEQ multiplex PCR; TCRdb's copy keeps in-frame clones and lacks some. The sample shows under 140,000 clones, roughly four fifths of them seen only once. Sequencing input: peripheral blood. These receptors came from a woman in her sixties with acute or convalescent COVID-19.

In DNA, the CDR3 is TGTGCCAGCAGTTCCACACAGGGAAGGCAGCCCCAGCATTTT. As protein: CASSSTQGRQPQHF. This chain links TRBV6-2 or TRBV6-3 with TRBJ1-5; possible D gene TRBD1, 6 bases. The CDR3 contains 14 residues. Germline CDR1 reads MNHEY; CDR2 reads SVGEGT. V was trimmed by 4 bases and J by 7 bases, leaving 14 bases between them.

This rearrangement joins TRBV6-5 to TRBJ1-5; D call uncertain. Germline V gene lookup returns CDR1 MNHEY and CDR2 SVGAGI. This CDR3 is 14 amino acids long. V dropped 4 bases and J dropped 0 bases, with 7 bases sitting between them. The CDR3 DNA reads TGTGCCAGCAGTTTGGCTTATAGCAATCAGCCCCAGCATTTT. Protein: CASSLAYSNQPQHF.

The rearrangement uses TRBV29-1 and TRBJ1-3; no clear D gene. V was trimmed by 1 base and J by 0 bases, leaving 13 bases between them. Germline V CDR1 and CDR2: SQVTM, ANQGSEA. The CDR3 covers 16 residues. CDR3 residues: CSVEVWRLGSGNTIYF. CDR3 in DNA: TGCAGCGTTGAAGTCTGGAGGCTGGGCTCTGGAAACACCATATATTTT.

This rearrangement joins TRBV19 to TRBJ1-1; D gene unclear. There are 15 residues in the CDR3. Per germline, CDR1 LNHDA and CDR2 SQIVND (reference sequence). V lost 2 bases and J lost 2, with 12 bases in between. Written as DNA, the CDR3 is TGTGCCAGTAGTATATCCCGGGCGGGAAACACTGAAGCTTTCTTT. As protein: CASSISRAGNTEAFF.

The rearrangement uses TRBV5-1 and TRBJ2-7; no reliable D call. Germline CDR1 is SGHRS and CDR2 is YFSETQ. CDR3 size: 14 residues. V was shortened by 0 bases and J by 7 bases, with 14 bases between the two germline ends. CDR3 sequence (DNA): TGCGCCAGCAGCTTGGTGAACCCTTCGGAGGAGCAGTACTTC. Protein sequence: CASSLVNPSEEQYF. The full variable domain, in which reference TRBV5-1 and TRBJ2-7 provide the parts outside the CDR3, is KAGVTQTPRYLIKTRGQQVTLSCSPISGHRSVSWYQQTPGQGLQFLFEYFSETQRNKGNFPGRFSGRQFSNSRSEMNVSTLELGDSALYLCASSLVNPSEEQYFGPGTRLTVT.

This clone was counted between two and nine times. The gene calls are TRBV7-3 and TRBJ1-6; maybe TRBD1 (5 bases). The germline gives CDR1 SGHTA, CDR2 FQGTGA. The CDR3 extends over 15 amino acids. Trimming shortened V by 1 base and J by 8 bases, and 12 bases separated the two germline ends. As DNA, the CDR3 is TGTGCCAGCAGCTTAAAGGTCCGGGGGGATTCACCCCTCCACTTT. As protein: CASSLKVRGDSPLHF.

The CDR3 reads CASSSRRQGKQETQYF. In DNA, the CDR3 is TGTGCCAGCAGCTCGCGGAGACAGGGGAAGCAAGAGACCCAGTACTTC. V is TRBV5-5 and J is TRBJ2-5, with 8 bases matching TRBD1. The CDR3 has 16 residues. Germline trimming cut 3 bases from V and 2 bases from J; bases unmatched to any gene: 9. The V gene's germline CDR1 is SGHKS and CDR2 YYEKEE (reference sequence).

The chain couples TRBV9 to TRBJ2-2, with 9 bases lining up with TRBD1. The CDR3 runs to 15 residues. Per germline, CDR1 SGDLS and CDR2 YYNGEE. The ends lost 4 bases at V and 3 bases at J; junction bases unmatched: 4. This CDR3 reads CASSWGQGYTGELFF. The CDR3, as DNA: TGTGCCAGCAGCTGGGGACAGGGATACACCGGGGAGCTGTTTTTT. Based on the CDR3 plus reference TRBV9 and TRBJ2-2, the full variable domain is DSGVTQTPKHLITATGQRVTLRCSPRSGDLSVYWYQQSLDQGLQFLIQYYNGEERAKGNILERFSAQQFPDLHSELNLSSLELGDSALYFCASSWGQGYTGELFFGEGSRLTVL.

The chain employs TRBV24-1 and TRBJ1-2; D not resolved. The CDR3 is 12 residues long. The V gene lost 4 bases and the J gene lost 7 bases, with 9 bases spanning the gap. Germline V gene sequence: CDR1 KGHDR, CDR2 SFDVKD. CDR3 nucleotide sequence: TGTGCCACCAGTGACAGCGCTATTGGCTACACCTTC. Translated, it gives CATSDSAIGYTF.

The chain carries TRBV5-1 and TRBJ2-6; a weak D match, TRBD1 (6 bases). The germline gives CDR1 SGHRS, CDR2 YFSETQ. CDR3 length: 16 residues. V was shortened by 4 bases and J by 0 bases, with 11 bases between the two germline ends. The CDR3 DNA reads as TGCGCCAGCAGCCACGACAGGAGCTCTGGGGCCAACGTCCTGACTTTC. It is translated as CASSHDRSSGANVLTF.

The chain uses TRBV29-1 and TRBJ2-7; D might be TRBD2 (6 bases). The CDR3 is 15 residues long. The V and J ends lost 2 bases and 4 bases respectively, with 18 bases between them. Germline V lookup: CDR1 SQVTM, CDR2 ANQGSEA. The CDR3 sequence: CSVESPQAGIYEQYF. The CDR3 bases are TGCAGCGTTGAATCTCCCCAGGCGGGAATATACGAGCAGTACTTC.

This clone came up a few times. The chain carries TRBV4-1 and TRBJ2-1, with D perhaps TRBD2 (6 bases). CDR3 length: 16 residues. V was cut by 7 bases and J by 3 bases, with 19 bases left in between. In germline, CDR1 is MGHRA, CDR2 YSYEKL. The CDR3 DNA reads TGCGCCAGCAAGGGTATAGCGGACTCCCGCTACAATGAGCAGTTCTTC. Residues: CASKGIADSRYNEQFF.

The chain carries TRBV6-2 or TRBV6-3 and TRBJ2-2, with 16 positions matching TRBD2. Germline CDR1 is MNHEY and CDR2 is SVGEGT. Trimming at V came to 3 bases and at J to 6 bases, leaving 10 bases not matched to a gene. CDR3 length: 19 amino acids. CDR3 sequence: CASSYPLPGLAGGPGELFF. CDR3 nucleotides: TGTGCCAGCAGTTATCCACTTCCGGGACTAGCGGGGGGGCCCGGGGAGCTGTTTTTT.

The chain is built from TRBV30 and TRBJ1-2, with no clear D. There are 11 residues in the CDR3. The germline V gene encodes CDR1 GTSNPN and CDR2 SVGIG (reference sequence). V shed 1 base and J shed 14 bases, with 14 bases lying between them. The CDR3 DNA is TGTGCCTGGAGTGGGGCTCTCGGTAGGACCTTC. Translated: CAWSGALGRTF.

The CDR3 spells CASIGLDGSPLHF. The CDR3 coding sequence is TGTGCCAGCATCGGACTGGACGGGTCACCCCTCCACTTT. This chain connects TRBV6-6 to TRBJ1-6; D gene unclear. In germline, CDR1 is MNHNY, CDR2 SVGAGI (reference sequence). V was clipped by 7 bases and J by 10 bases, with 14 bases between them. CDR3 size: 13 residues.